This T cell receptor (beta chain) was recovered during a study of Ad26.COV2.S vaccination and SARS-CoV-2 variants. This table comes from immunoSEQ multiplex PCR, and its TCRdb copy is limited to in-frame clones, with some not included. The sample lists just over 350,000 clones; about 90% were seen once. Findings and limits, study-wide: Reportedly, spike-specific CD8+ and CD4+ T cell responses achieved substantial breadth once vaccination had taken place. Overall T cell responses may have been underestimated by the analyses of TCR breadth and depth. The placebo group had lower spike-specific TCR breadth than the vaccine recipients did. Recipients of vaccine and of placebo showed similar breadth of their non-spike TCR repertoires.

The V gene lost 8 bases and the J gene lost 5 bases, with 10 bases spanning the gap. Germline CDR1 reads MNHEY; CDR2 reads SVGAGI. The CDR3 is made up of 12 amino acids. Note on this clone: Its antigen is still unknown.

This TCR derives from a human donor who had recovered from COVID-19. The starting material was peripheral blood, obtained after recovery from COVID-19. The V and J genes are TRBV6-5 and TRBJ1-5; D gene uncertain. This CDR3 is CASSRWDQPQHF. In DNA form, the CDR3 reads TGTGCCAGCTCCCGCTGGGATCAGCCCCAGCATTTT.